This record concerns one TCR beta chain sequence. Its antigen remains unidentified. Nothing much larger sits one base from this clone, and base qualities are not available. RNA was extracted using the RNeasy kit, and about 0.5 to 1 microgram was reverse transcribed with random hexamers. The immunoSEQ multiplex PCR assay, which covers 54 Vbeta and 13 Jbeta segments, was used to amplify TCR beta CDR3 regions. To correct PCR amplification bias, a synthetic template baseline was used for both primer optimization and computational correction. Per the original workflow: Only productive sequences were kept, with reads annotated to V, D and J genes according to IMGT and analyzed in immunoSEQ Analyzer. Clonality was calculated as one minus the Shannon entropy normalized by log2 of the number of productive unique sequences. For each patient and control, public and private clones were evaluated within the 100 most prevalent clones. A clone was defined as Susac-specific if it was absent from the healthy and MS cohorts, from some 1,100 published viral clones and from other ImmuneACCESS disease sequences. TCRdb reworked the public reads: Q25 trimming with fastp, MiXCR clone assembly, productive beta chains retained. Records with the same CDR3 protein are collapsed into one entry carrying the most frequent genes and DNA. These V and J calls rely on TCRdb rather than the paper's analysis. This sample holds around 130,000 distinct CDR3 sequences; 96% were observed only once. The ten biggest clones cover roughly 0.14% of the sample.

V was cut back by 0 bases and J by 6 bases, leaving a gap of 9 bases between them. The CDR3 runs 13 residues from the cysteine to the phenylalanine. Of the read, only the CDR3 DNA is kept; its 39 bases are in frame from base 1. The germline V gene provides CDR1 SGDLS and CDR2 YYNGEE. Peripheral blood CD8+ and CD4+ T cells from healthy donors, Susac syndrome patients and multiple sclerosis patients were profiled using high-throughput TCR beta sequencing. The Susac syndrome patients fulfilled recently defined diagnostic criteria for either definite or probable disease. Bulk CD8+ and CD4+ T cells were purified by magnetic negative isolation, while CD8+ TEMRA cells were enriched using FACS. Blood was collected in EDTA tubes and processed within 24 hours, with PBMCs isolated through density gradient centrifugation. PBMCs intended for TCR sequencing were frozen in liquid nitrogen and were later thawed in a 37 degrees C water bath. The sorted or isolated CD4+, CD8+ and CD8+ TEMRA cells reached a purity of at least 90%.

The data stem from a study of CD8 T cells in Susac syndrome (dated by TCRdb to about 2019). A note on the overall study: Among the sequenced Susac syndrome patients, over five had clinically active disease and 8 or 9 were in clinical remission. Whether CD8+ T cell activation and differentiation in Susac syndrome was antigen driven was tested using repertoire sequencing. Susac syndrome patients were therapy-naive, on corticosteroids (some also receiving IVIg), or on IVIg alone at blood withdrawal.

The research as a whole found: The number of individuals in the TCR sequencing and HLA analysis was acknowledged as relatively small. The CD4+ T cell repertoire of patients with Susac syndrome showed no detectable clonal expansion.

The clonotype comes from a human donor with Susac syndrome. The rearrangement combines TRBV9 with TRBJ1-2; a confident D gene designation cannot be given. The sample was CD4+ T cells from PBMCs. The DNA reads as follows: TGTGCCAGCAGCGTAGTAGGGTCACATGGCTACACCTTC. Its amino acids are CASSVVGSHGYTF.